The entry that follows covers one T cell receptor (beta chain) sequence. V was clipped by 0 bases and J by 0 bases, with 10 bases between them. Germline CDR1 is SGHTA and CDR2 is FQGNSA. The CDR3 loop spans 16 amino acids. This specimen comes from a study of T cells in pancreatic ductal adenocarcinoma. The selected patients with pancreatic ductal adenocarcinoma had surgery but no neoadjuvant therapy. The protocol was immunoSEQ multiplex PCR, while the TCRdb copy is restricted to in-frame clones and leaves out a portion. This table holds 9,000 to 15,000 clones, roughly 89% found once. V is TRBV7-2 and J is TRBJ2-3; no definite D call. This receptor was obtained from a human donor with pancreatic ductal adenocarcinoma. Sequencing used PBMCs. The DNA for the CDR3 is TGTGCCAGCAGCTTAGCAGAGGCGGCCAGCACAGATACGCAGTATTTT. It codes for CASSLAEAASTDTQYF.